This TCR beta chain was recorded in a study of blood T cell repertoires in COVID-19. Looking at the study overall: Sites in the United States, Italy and Spain provided acute and convalescent COVID-19 samples.

Original processing methods: Estimation of nucleated cell counts relied on the amplification of reference gene primers. Measured with immunoSEQ multiplex PCR; TCRdb has only the in-frame clones, and not every one. V and J calls and clone size are those listed in that table; D and trimming were worked out from the DNA. The table lists fewer than 75,000 clones, roughly 90% of them singletons. Sequencing was carried out using peripheral blood. This sequence was found in a man aged 55 to 70 with acute or convalescent COVID-19.

CDR3 DNA sequence: TGTGCCAGTTTCGGGACAGGGACCTACAATGAGCAGTTCTTC. Translating gives CASFGTGTYNEQFF. The J gene is TRBJ2-1, the V gene TRBV19; 9 bases map to TRBD1. V shed 8 bases and J 2 bases; nucleotides not matched to a gene: 4. The CDR3 loop spans 14 amino acids. Germline lookup yields CDR1 LNHDA and CDR2 SQIVND (reference sequence).